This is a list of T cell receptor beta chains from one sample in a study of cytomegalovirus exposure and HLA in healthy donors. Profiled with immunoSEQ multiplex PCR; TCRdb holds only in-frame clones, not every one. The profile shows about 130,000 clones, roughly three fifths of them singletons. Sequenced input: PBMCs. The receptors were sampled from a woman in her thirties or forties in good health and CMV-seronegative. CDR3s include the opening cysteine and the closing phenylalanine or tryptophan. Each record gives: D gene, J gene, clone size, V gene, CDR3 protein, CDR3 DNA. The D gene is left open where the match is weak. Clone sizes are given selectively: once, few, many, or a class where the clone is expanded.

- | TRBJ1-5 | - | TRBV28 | CASSLSNSEPQHF | TGTGCCAGCAGTTTATCCAACTCGGAGCCCCAGCATTTT
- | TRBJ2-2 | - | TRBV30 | CAWVPLNTGELFF | TGTGCCTGGGTCCCCTTGAACACCGGGGAGCTGTTTTTT
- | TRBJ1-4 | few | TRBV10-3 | CAIRRGSGHNEKLFF | TGTGCCATCAGAAGAGGCAGCGGCCATAATGAAAAACTGTTTTTT
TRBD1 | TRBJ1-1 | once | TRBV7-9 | CASSLSLDRVAFF | TGTGCCAGCAGCTTATCCCTCGACAGGGTGGCTTTCTTT
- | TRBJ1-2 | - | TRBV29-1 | CRIDDGKDYTF | TGCAGGATCGACGACGGGAAGGACTACACCTTC
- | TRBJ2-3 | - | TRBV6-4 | CASSMGQGSDTQYF | TGTGCCAGCAGCATGGGGCAGGGCTCGGATACGCAGTATTTT
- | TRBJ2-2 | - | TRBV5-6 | CASSYGQNTGELFF | TGTGCCAGCAGCTATGGACAGAACACCGGGGAGCTGTTTTTT
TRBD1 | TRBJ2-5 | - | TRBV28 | CASSAYGTGYQETQYF | TGTGCCAGCAGTGCCTACGGGACAGGGTACCAAGAGACCCAGTACTTC
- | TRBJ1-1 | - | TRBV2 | CASSVGRSNTEAFF | TGTGCCAGCAGTGTTGGCAGGTCAAACACTGAAGCTTTCTTT
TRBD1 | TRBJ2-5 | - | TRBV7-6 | CASSGPGQGAETQYF | TGTGCCAGCAGCGGGCCGGGACAGGGGGCTGAGACCCAGTACTTC
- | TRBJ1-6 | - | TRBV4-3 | CASSQDFGLNNSPLHF | TGCGCCAGCAGCCAAGATTTCGGACTGAATAATTCACCCCTCCACTTT
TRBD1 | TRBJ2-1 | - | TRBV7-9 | CASSTHRGLYNEQFF | TGTGCCAGCAGTACACACAGGGGTCTTTACAATGAGCAGTTCTTC
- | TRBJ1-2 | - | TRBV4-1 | CASSQALARQGVGYTF | TGCGCCAGCAGCCAAGCCCTCGCTCGGCAGGGCGTGGGCTACACCTTC
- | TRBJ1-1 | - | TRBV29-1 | CSVEGGEYFGDTEAFF | TGCAGCGTTGAAGGCGGGGAGTATTTTGGCGACACTGAAGCTTTCTTT
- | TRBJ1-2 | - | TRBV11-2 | CASSTLDYGYTF | TGTGCCAGCAGCACCTTAGACTATGGCTACACCTTC
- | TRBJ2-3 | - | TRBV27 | CASRSLGGADTQYF | TGTGCCAGCAGGTCCCTCGGTGGTGCAGATACGCAGTATTTT
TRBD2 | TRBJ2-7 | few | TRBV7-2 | CASGGGRYEQYF | TGTGCCAGCGGCGGGGGAAGATACGAGCAGTACTTC
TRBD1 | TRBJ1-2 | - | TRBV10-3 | CAISADRAKNYGYTF | TGTGCCATCAGTGCCGACAGGGCGAAGAACTATGGCTACACCTTC
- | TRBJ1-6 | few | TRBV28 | CASSLSRPAGALHF | TGTGCCAGCAGTTTAAGTAGGCCGGCCGGGGCCCTCCACTTT
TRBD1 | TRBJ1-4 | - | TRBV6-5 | CASSLGTGGRAEKLFF | TGTGCCAGCAGTTTAGGGACAGGGGGTCGAGCTGAAAAACTGTTTTTT
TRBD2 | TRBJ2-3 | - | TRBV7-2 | CASAPPGLAGDTQYF | TGTGCCAGCGCCCCGCCGGGACTAGCAGGGGATACGCAGTATTTT
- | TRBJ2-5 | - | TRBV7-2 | CASSPPRAVEGETQYF | TGTGCCAGCAGCCCGCCCCGAGCGGTGGAGGGGGAGACCCAGTACTTC
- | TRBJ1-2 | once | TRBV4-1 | CASSQTGAGYGYTF | TGCGCCAGCAGCCAAACAGGAGCGGGCTATGGCTACACCTTC
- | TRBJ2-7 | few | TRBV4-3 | CASSPYTDSYEQYF | TGCGCCAGCAGCCCCTACACAGATTCCTACGAGCAGTACTTC
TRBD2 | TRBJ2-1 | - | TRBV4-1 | CASSQGDSGRYEQFF | TGCGCCAGCAGCCAAGGAGATAGCGGGAGGTATGAGCAGTTCTTC
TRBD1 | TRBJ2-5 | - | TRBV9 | CASNVGTGAQETQYF | TGTGCCAGCAACGTGGGGACAGGAGCCCAAGAGACCCAGTACTTC
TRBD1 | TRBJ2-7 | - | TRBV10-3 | CAIRGTGTYEQYF | TGTGCCATCAGGGGGACAGGGACCTACGAGCAGTACTTC
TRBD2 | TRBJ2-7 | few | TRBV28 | CASISSGATYEQYF | TGTGCCAGCATTTCTAGCGGGGCCACCTACGAGCAGTACTTC
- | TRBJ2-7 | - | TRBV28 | CASTRFRANYEQYF | TGTGCCAGCACTCGGTTCAGGGCCAACTACGAGCAGTACTTC
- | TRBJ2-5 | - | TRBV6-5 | CASSYPGSPQETQYF | TGTGCCAGCAGTTACCCGGGGAGCCCCCAAGAGACCCAGTACTTC
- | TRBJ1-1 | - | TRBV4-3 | CASSQVGETEAFF | TGCGCCAGCAGCCAAGTAGGGGAAACTGAAGCTTTCTTT
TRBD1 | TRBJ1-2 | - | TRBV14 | CASSVGQGARVGYTF | TGTGCCAGCAGCGTCGGACAGGGGGCAAGGGTTGGCTACACCTTC
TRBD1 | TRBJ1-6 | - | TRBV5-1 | CASSPRDRGYNSPLHF | TGCGCCAGCAGCCCCCGGGACAGGGGTTATAATTCACCCCTCCACTTT
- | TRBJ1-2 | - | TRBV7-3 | CASSLGHNYGYTF | TGTGCCAGCAGCTTAGGACATAACTATGGCTACACCTTC
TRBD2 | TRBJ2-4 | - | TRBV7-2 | CASSLDGDYKNIQYF | TGTGCCAGCAGCTTAGACGGGGACTACAAAAACATTCAGTACTTC
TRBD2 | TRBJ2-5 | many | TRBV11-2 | CASSLGLADLETQYF | TGTGCCAGCAGCTTAGGACTAGCAGATTTAGAGACCCAGTACTTC
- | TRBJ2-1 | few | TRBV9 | CASSVASRRDNEQFF | TGTGCCAGCAGCGTAGCCTCTCGCAGGGACAATGAGCAGTTCTTC
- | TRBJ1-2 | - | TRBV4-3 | CASSQDRGSSYGYTF | TGCGCCAGCAGCCAAGATAGGGGTTCGAGCTATGGCTACACCTTC
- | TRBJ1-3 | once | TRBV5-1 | CASSLGGRSVVDTIYF | TGCGCCAGCAGCTTGGGGGGCCGATCCGTCGTGGACACCATATATTTT
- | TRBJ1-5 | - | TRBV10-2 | CASGGQYSNQPQHF | TGCGCCAGCGGCGGACAGTATAGCAATCAGCCCCAGCATTTT
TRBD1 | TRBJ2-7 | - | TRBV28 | CASSFTGGGQYF | TGTGCCAGCAGTTTTACAGGGGGCGGGCAGTACTTC
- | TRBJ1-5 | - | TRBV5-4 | CASSLAESGGLSNQPQHF | TGTGCCAGCAGCTTGGCCGAGAGCGGGGGATTAAGCAATCAGCCCCAGCATTTT
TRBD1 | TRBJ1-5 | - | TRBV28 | CASRDGLGQGYQPQHF | TGTGCCAGCAGGGATGGCCTCGGACAGGGGTATCAGCCCCAGCATTTT
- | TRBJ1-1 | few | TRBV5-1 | CASSLVGLGGSSEAFF | TGCGCCAGCAGCTTGGTAGGTCTGGGGGGGAGCTCTGAAGCTTTCTTT
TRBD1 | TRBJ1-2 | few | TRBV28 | CASSGTDLYGYTF | TGTGCCAGCAGTGGGACAGACCTCTATGGCTACACCTTC
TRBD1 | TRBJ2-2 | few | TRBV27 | CASSLSGQANTGELFF | TGTGCCAGCAGTTTAAGTGGACAGGCAAACACCGGGGAGCTGTTTTTT
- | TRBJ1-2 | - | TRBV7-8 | CASSPQDLQGNGYTF | TGTGCCAGCAGCCCGCAAGACCTACAGGGTAATGGCTACACCTTC